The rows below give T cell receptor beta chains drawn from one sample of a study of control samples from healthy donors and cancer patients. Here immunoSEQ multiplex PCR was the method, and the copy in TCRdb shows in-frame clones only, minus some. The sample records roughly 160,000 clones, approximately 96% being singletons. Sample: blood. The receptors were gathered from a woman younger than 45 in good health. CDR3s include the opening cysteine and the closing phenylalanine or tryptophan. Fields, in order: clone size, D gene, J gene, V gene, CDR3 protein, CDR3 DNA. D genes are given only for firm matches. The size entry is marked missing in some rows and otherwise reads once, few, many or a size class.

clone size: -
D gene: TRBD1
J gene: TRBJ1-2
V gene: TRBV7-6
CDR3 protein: CASSPLRTGLLNYGYTF
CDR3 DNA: TGTGCCAGCAGCCCATTAAGGACAGGGCTCCTTAACTATGGCTACACCTTC

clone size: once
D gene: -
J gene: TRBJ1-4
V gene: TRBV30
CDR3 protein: CACNRRTNEKLFF
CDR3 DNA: TGTGCCTGCAACAGGAGGACTAATGAAAAACTGTTTTTT

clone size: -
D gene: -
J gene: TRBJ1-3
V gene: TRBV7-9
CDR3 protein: CASSTLYSGNTIYF
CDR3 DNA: TGTGCCAGCAGCACCCTATACTCTGGAAACACCATATATTTT

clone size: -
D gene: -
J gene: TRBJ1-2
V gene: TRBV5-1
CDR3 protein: CASSLVEYGYTF
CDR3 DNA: TGCGCCAGCAGCTTGGTCGAGTATGGCTACACCTTC

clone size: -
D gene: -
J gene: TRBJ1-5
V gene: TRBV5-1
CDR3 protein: CASSLDGSSNQPQHF
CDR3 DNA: TGCGCCAGCAGCTTAGACGGCTCTAGCAATCAGCCCCAGCATTTT

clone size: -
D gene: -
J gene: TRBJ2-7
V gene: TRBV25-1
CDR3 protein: CASSGIRDEQYF
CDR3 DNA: TGTGCCAGCAGTGGAATACGGGACGAGCAGTACTTC

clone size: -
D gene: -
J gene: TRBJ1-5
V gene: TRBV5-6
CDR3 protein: CASSPGTYSNQPQHF
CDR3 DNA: TGTGCCAGCAGCCCCGGGACTTATAGCAATCAGCCCCAGCATTTT

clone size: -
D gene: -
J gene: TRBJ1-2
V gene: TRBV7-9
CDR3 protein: CASSSVSNYGYTF
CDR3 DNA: TGTGCCAGCAGCTCCGTCTCTAACTATGGCTACACCTTC

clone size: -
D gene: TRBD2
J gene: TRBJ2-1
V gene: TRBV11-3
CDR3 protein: CASSAGGGYNEQFF
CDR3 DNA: TGTGCCAGCAGCGCGGGCGGGGGCTACAATGAGCAGTTCTTC

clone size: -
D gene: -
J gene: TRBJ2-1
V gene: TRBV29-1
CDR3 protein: CSVEEGSPYNEQFF
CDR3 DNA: TGCAGCGTTGAAGAGGGGTCCCCCTACAATGAGCAGTTCTTC

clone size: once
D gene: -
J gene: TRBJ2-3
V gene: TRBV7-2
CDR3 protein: CASSLASSADTQYF
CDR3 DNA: TGTGCCAGCAGCTTAGCGTCGAGCGCAGATACGCAGTATTTT

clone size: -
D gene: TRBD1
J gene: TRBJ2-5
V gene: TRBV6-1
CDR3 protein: CASSEQGAAETQYF
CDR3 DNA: TGTGCCAGCAGTGAACAGGGGGCGGCGGAGACCCAGTACTTC

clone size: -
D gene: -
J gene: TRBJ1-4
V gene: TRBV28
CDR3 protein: CASTAAAPEKLFF
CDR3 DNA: TGTGCCAGTACGGCGGCAGCCCCTGAAAAACTGTTTTTT

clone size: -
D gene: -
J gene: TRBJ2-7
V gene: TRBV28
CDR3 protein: CASSLYSQGYEQYF
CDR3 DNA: TGTGCCAGCAGTTTATACTCGCAGGGCTACGAGCAGTACTTC

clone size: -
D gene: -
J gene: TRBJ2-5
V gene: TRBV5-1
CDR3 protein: CASSSGQGLETQYF
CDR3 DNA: TGCGCCAGCAGCTCAGGGCAGGGTTTGGAGACCCAGTACTTC

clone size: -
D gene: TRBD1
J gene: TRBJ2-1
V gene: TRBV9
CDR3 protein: CASSVAQGAHNEQFF
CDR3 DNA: TGTGCCAGCAGCGTAGCCCAGGGGGCCCACAATGAGCAGTTCTTC

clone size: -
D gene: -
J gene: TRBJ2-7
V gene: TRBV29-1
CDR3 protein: CSVGNAKGRTYEQYF
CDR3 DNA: TGCAGCGTTGGAAACGCCAAGGGTAGGACCTACGAGCAGTACTTC

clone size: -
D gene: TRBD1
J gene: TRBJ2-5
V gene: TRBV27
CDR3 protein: CASSFGTAQETQYF
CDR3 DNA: TGTGCCAGCAGTTTTGGGACAGCTCAAGAGACCCAGTACTTC

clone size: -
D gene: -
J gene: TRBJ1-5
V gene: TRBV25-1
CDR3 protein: CPILAQHF
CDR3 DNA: TGTCCTATTCTCGCCCAGCATTTT

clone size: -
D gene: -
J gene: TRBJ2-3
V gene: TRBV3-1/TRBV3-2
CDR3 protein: CASSQDLITPDTQYF
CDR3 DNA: TGTGCCAGCAGCCAAGACCTTATTACCCCAGATACGCAGTATTTT

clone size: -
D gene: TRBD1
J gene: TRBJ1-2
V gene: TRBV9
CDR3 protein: CASSVEYGTGVGINYGYTF
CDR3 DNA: TGTGCCAGCAGCGTAGAGTACGGGACAGGGGTAGGAATTAACTATGGCTACACCTTC

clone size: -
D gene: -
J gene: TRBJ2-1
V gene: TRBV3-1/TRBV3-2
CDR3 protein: CASKKSTYNEQFF
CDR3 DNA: TGTGCCAGCAAGAAATCTACCTATAATGAGCAGTTCTTC

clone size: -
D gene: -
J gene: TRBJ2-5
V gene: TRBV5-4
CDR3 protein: CASTYPKETQYF
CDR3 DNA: TGTGCCAGCACCTACCCGAAAGAGACCCAGTACTTC

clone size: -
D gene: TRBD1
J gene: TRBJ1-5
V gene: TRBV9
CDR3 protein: CASSVSGTGLQPQHF
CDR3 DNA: TGTGCCAGCAGCGTCAGCGGGACAGGGCTTCAGCCCCAGCATTTT

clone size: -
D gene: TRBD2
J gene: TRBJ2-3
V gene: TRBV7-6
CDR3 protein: CASSSGGASGGRTDTQYF
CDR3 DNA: TGTGCCAGCAGCTCCGGGGGGGCTAGCGGGGGACGCACAGATACGCAGTATTTT

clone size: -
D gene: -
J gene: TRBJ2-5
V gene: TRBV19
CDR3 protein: CASSIFGLETQYF
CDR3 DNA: TGTGCCAGTAGTATCTTTGGGCTAGAGACCCAGTACTTC

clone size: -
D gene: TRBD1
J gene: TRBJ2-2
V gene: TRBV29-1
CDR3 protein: CSVGQANTGELFF
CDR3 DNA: TGCAGCGTGGGACAGGCGAACACCGGGGAGCTGTTTTTT

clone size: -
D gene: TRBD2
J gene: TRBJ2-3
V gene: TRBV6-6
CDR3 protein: CASRGRVDTQYF
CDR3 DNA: TGTGCCAGCCGTGGGAGGGTAGATACGCAGTATTTT

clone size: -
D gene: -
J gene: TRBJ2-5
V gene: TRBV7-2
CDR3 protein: CASSFKETQYF
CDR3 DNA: TGTGCCAGCAGCTTCAAAGAGACCCAGTACTTC

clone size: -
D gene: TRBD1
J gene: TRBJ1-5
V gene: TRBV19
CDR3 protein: CASRDRGSNQPQHF
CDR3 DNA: TGTGCCAGTAGGGACAGGGGTAGCAATCAGCCCCAGCATTTT

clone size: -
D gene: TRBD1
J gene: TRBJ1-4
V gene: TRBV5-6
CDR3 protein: CASSLQGAGEKLFF
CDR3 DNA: TGTGCCAGCAGCCTACAGGGGGCCGGGGAAAAACTGTTTTTT

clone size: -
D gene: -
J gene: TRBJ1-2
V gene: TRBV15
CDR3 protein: CATSRALDVSGYTF
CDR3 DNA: TGTGCCACCAGCAGAGCTTTGGACGTGTCGGGCTACACCTTC

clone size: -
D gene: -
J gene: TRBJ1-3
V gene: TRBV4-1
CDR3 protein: CASSQTTVALTIYF
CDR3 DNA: TGCGCCAGCAGCCAAACGACGGTTGCCCTCACCATATATTTT

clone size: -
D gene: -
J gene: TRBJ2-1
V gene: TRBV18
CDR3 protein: CASSPLGVNEQFF
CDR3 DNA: TGTGCCAGCTCACCACTTGGGGTCAATGAGCAGTTCTTC

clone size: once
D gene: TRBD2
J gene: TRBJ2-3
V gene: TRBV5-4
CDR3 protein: CASSRSGASTDTQYF
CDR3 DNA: TGTGCCAGCAGCCGAAGCGGGGCTAGCACAGATACGCAGTATTTT

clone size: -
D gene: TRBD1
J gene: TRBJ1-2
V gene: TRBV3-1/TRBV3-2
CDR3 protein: CASSHYRQGSNYGYTF
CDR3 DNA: TGTGCCAGCAGCCATTACCGACAGGGGAGTAACTATGGCTACACCTTC

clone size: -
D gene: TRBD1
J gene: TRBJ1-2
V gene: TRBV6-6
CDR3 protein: CASSYSGQGRAYTF
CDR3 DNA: TGTGCCAGCAGTTACTCCGGACAGGGTAGGGCCTACACCTTC

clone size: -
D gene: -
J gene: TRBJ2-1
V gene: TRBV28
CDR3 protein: CASSLLAVNEQFF
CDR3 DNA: TGTGCCAGCAGTTTATTAGCGGTTAATGAGCAGTTCTTC

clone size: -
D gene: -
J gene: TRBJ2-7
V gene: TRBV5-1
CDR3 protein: CASSLGVGFGYEQYF
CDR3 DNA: TGCGCCAGCAGCTTGGGGGTTGGGTTCGGGTACGAGCAGTACTTC

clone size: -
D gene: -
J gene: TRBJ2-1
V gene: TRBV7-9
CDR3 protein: CASSSTGPSSYNEQFF
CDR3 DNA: TGTGCCAGCAGCTCAACAGGGCCCAGCTCCTACAATGAGCAGTTCTTC

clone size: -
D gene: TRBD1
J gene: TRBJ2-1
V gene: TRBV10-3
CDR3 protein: CAISGTGEPWGDEQFF
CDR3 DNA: TGTGCCATCAGTGGGACAGGGGAACCCTGGGGGGATGAGCAGTTCTTC

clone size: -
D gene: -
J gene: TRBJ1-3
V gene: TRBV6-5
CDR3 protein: CASSRASGNTIYF
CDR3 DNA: TGTGCCAGCAGTAGGGCTTCTGGAAACACCATATATTTT

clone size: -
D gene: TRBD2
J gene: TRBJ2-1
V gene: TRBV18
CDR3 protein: CASSPRPAGGIDNEQFF
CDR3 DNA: TGTGCCAGCTCACCCCGCCCAGCGGGGGGGATCGACAATGAGCAGTTCTTC

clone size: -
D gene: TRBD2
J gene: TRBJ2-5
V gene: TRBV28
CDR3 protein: CASSLSRASGFQETQYF
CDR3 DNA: TGTGCCAGCAGTTTATCCAGGGCTAGCGGGTTCCAAGAGACCCAGTACTTC

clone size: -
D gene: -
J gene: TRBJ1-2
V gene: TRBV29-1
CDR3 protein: CSLGSNYGYTF
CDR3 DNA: TGCAGCCTTGGGAGTAACTATGGCTACACCTTC

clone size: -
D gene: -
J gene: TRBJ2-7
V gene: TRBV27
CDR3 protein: CASSLSSTRSYEQYF
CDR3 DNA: TGTGCCAGCAGTTTATCGAGCACCCGGAGCTACGAGCAGTACTTC

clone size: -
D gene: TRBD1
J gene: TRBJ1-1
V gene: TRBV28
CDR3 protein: CASSFLRGLNTEAFF
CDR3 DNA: TGTGCCAGCAGTTTTTTAAGGGGGCTGAACACTGAAGCTTTCTTT

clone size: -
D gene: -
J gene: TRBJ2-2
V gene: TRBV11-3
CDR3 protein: CASSSLAGELFF
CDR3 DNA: TGTGCCAGCAGCTCACTAGCCGGGGAGCTGTTTTTT

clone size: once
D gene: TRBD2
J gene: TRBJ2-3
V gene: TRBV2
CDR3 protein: CASRIAGRTDTQYF
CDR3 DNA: TGTGCCAGCAGGATAGCGGGCCGCACAGATACGCAGTATTTT

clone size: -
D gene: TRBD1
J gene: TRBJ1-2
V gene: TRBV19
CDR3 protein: CASSIGGDRLNGYTF
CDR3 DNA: TGTGCCAGTAGTATAGGGGGGGACAGGTTGAATGGCTACACCTTC

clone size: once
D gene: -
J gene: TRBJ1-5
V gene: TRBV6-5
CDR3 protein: CASSLQGNQPQHF
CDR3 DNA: TGTGCCAGCAGCCTACAGGGCAATCAGCCCCAGCATTTT

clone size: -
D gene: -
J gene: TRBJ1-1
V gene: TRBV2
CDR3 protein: CASMEQGWLQKNTEAFF
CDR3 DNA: TGTGCCAGCATGGAACAGGGTTGGCTTCAAAAAAACACTGAAGCTTTCTTT

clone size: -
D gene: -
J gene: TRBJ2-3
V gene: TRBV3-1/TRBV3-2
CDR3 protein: CASRRTDTQYF
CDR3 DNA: TGTGCCAGCAGACGAACTGATACGCAGTATTTT

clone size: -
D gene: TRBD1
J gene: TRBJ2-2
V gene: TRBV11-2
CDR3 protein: CASSLTGLAGELFF
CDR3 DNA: TGTGCCAGCAGCTTGACAGGGCTCGCCGGGGAGCTGTTTTTT

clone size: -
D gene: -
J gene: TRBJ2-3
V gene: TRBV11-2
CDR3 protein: CASSPGRFGDTQYF
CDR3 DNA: TGTGCCAGCAGCCCGGGTCGCTTCGGAGATACGCAGTATTTT

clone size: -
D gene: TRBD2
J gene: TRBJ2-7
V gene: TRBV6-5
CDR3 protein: CASSKDGTSVYEQYF
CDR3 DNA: TGTGCCAGCAGTAAGGACGGGACTAGCGTCTACGAGCAGTACTTC

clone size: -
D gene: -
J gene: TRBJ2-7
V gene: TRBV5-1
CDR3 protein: CASSLAPVPYEQYF
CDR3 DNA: TGCGCCAGCAGCTTGGCCCCAGTACCCTACGAGCAGTACTTC